A selection of T cell receptor beta chains follows, all from one sample in a study of CD4 T cells in relation to SARS-CoV-2 and coronaviruses. Their cognate antigens are unknown. Repertoires were generated with immunoSEQ multiplex PCR, while TCRdb's copy carries only in-frame clones and drops some. The table includes around 25,000 clones, 75% to 85% detected once. Sequencing used CD4+ T cells from PBMCs, cultured in vitro. The receptors were gathered from a human donor in good health. CDR3s include the opening cysteine and the closing phenylalanine or tryptophan. The D gene is left open where the match is weak. Clone size is shown for a subset of rows, as once, few, many or a class of expanded clone.

d_gene	v_gene	abundance	j_gene	CDR3nt	CDR3aa
.	TRBV27	.	TRBJ2-7	TGTGCCAGCAGTGACCTCGGCGGGAAATACGAGCAGTACTTC	CASSDLGGKYEQYF
.	TRBV5-1	.	TRBJ2-5	TGCGCCAGCAGCCAAGACCAAGAGACCCAGTACTTC	CASSQDQETQYF
.	TRBV2	.	TRBJ1-2	TGTGCCAGCAGCGTTACTCCTAACTATGGCTACACCTTC	CASSVTPNYGYTF
TRBD1	TRBV6-1	.	TRBJ1-2	TGTGCCAGCAGTGAATATCCACAGGGGGGAAATGGCTACACCTTC	CASSEYPQGGNGYTF
TRBD1	TRBV24-1	.	TRBJ1-2	TGTGCCACCGCCTCCGGGACAGAAGCTAACTATGGCTACACCTTC	CATASGTEANYGYTF
.	TRBV18	.	TRBJ2-1	TGTGCCAGCTCACCACGGACTAAAAATGAGCAGTTCTTC	CASSPRTKNEQFF
.	TRBV19	.	TRBJ1-3	TGTGCCAGTAGTCCAACCCTAGGGACTAATGGAAACACCATATATTTT	CASSPTLGTNGNTIYF
TRBD1	TRBV29-1	.	TRBJ1-3	TGCAGCGTTGAAAGGGACAGCGGAAACACCATATATTTT	CSVERDSGNTIYF
.	TRBV4-1	.	TRBJ1-1	TGCGCCAGCAGCCGAATCGTGACGAACACTGAAGCTTTCTTT	CASSRIVTNTEAFF
.	TRBV10-3	.	TRBJ2-5	TGTGCCATCAGTGTAGGGGGTGGGACCCAGTACTTC	CAISVGGGTQYF
TRBD2	TRBV3-1/TRBV3-2	.	TRBJ2-6	TGTGCCAGCAGTCTATGGACTAGCGGGTCCTTCGGGGCCAACGTCCTGACTTTC	CASSLWTSGSFGANVLTF
.	TRBV3-1/TRBV3-2	few	TRBJ1-1	TGTGCCAGCAGCCAATCCGGGCCTCTGACCGCTTTCTTT	CASSQSGPLTAFF
TRBD2	TRBV10-3	once	TRBJ2-7	TGTGCCATCAGTGAGTCGGGCGGGAGGTTCGGCTACGAGCAGTACTTC	CAISESGGRFGYEQYF
TRBD1	TRBV7-9	once	TRBJ1-2	TGTGCCAGCAGCTTATTGGGATGGCCCGACAGGGAAGGGTATGGCTACACCTTC	CASSLLGWPDREGYGYTF
.	TRBV30	.	TRBJ2-7	TGTGCCTGGAGTAAATCCCGCTACGAGCAGTACTTC	CAWSKSRYEQYF
.	TRBV12-3/TRBV12-4	.	TRBJ2-7	TGTGCCAGCAGTAGAAGCGCGCCCTACGAGCAGTACTTC	CASSRSAPYEQYF
.	TRBV3-1/TRBV3-2	few	TRBJ1-3	TGTGCCAGCAGCCAAGGATTGCGATTTGGAAACACCATATATTTT	CASSQGLRFGNTIYF
.	TRBV28	.	TRBJ2-2	TGTGCCAGCAGTTTATACACCACCGGGGAGCTGTTTTTT	CASSLYTTGELFF
TRBD2	TRBV18	.	TRBJ2-2	TGTGCCAGCTCACCCACCTTACCTAGCGGGACGTTCGCCGGGGAGCTGTTTTTT	CASSPTLPSGTFAGELFF
.	TRBV27	.	TRBJ2-3	TGTGCCAGCAGTTTAGGACAATACACAGATACGCAGTATTTT	CASSLGQYTDTQYF
.	TRBV19	.	TRBJ2-1	TGTGCCAGTAGCCGCGGGCCGGGCTCCTACAATGAGCAGTTCTTC	CASSRGPGSYNEQFF
.	TRBV28	.	TRBJ1-1	TGTGCCAGCAGTTTATTAGTTCGGGAGGGCGGGGGAGCTTTCTTT	CASSLLVREGGGAFF
.	TRBV3-1/TRBV3-2	.	TRBJ1-2	TGTGCCAGCAGAAAGGGGGGCAGTTTCGTCTATGGCTACACCTTC	CASRKGGSFVYGYTF
TRBD1	TRBV12-5	few	TRBJ2-7	TGTGCTAGTGGTCCCATCCGGACAGGGGGGCCTAACACAACCTACGAGCAGTACTTC	CASGPIRTGGPNTTYEQYF
TRBD2	TRBV24-1	.	TRBJ2-1	TGTGCCACCAGTGATTTCGGGACTAGCGGGAGGGCGGGTGAGCAGTTCTTC	CATSDFGTSGRAGEQFF
.	TRBV30	.	TRBJ1-5	TGTGCCTGGAGTGCGGGGCTAAGGAGCAATCAGCCCCAGCATTTT	CAWSAGLRSNQPQHF
TRBD2	TRBV5-4	once	TRBJ2-7	TGTGCCAGCAGCTTACCTGGGACTAGGAGATACGAGCAGTACTTC	CASSLPGTRRYEQYF
.	TRBV4-1	.	TRBJ2-5	TGCGCCAGCAGCCCTCTACGTGGGGGAAGAGAGACCCAGTACTTC	CASSPLRGGRETQYF
.	TRBV19	.	TRBJ2-5	TGTGCCAGTAGCGGTCAGGGGATTTTACAAGAGACCCAGTACTTC	CASSGQGILQETQYF
TRBD1	TRBV2	.	TRBJ1-1	TGTGCCAGCAGTAGGTTAGGGACAGGGGAGTTTTACACTGAAGCTTTCTTT	CASSRLGTGEFYTEAFF
TRBD2	TRBV7-8	once	TRBJ2-1	TGTGCCAGCAGCTTAGTTCGGTCGGGGGCTAGCGGGGGCTACAATGAGCAGTTCTTC	CASSLVRSGASGGYNEQFF
.	TRBV5-1	.	TRBJ2-5	TGCGCCAGCAGCTTGGACGGCGGCCTTTTGGAGACCCAGTACTTC	CASSLDGGLLETQYF
.	TRBV6-5	.	TRBJ1-5	TGTGCCAGCAGTCCAATTCGTGGTGGAGGACAGCCCCAGCATTTT	CASSPIRGGGQPQHF
.	TRBV30	.	TRBJ1-2	TGTGCCTCCCAAATGACCGCGCAAGGCTACACCTTC	CASQMTAQGYTF
TRBD1	TRBV11-3	.	TRBJ2-3	TGTGCCAGCAGCATAGGTCAGGGGGCGCCCACAGATACGCAGTATTTT	CASSIGQGAPTDTQYF
.	TRBV18	once	TRBJ2-7	TGTGCCAGCTCACCACTAGATTCCTCCTACGAGCAGTACTTC	CASSPLDSSYEQYF
TRBD1	TRBV28	.	TRBJ1-2	TGTGCCAGCAGTGTCGGGACAGCCTATGGCTACACCTTC	CASSVGTAYGYTF
TRBD1	TRBV7-9	.	TRBJ2-3	TGTGCCAGCAGCCTGGACAGGCTCGAAGATACGCAGTATTTT	CASSLDRLEDTQYF
.	TRBV5-1	.	TRBJ1-1	TGCGCCAGCAGCCTCATTGACAAGAACACTGAAGCTTTCTTT	CASSLIDKNTEAFF
.	TRBV7-2	.	TRBJ2-1	TGTGCCAGCAGCTCCCCAACTAGGGGTGAGCAGTTCTTC	CASSSPTRGEQFF